The clone carrying this T cell receptor beta chain showed up just a few times. Authors' methods: Nucleated cell number was recorded as an estimate derived from reference gene primer amplification. Profiled with immunoSEQ multiplex PCR; TCRdb holds only in-frame clones, not every one. The DNA gave D and trimming, while V, J and clone size come from that table. The sample consists of about 200,000 clones, almost 90% of them appearing once. This record belongs to a study of blood T cell repertoires in COVID-19. Looking at the study overall: Samples representing acute and convalescent COVID-19 were sourced from the United States, Italy and Spain. Nucleic acid was either cDNA or gDNA, and it came from T cells, B-cell-depleted T cells, or PBMCs.

V lost 0 bases and J 5 bases, leaving 9 bases between the germline ends. The CDR3 extends over 15 amino acids. Germline CDR1 and CDR2: SGDLS and YYNGEE. V and J are TRBV9 and TRBJ1-6; tentative D call: TRBD1 (6 bases). This sequence was found in a man between 18 and 35 years old with active or convalescent COVID-19. Sequencing was performed on peripheral blood. DNA for the CDR3: TGTGCCAGCAGCGTAGGTACAGGGAATAATTCACCCCTCCACTTT. It specifies CASSVGTGNNSPLHF.